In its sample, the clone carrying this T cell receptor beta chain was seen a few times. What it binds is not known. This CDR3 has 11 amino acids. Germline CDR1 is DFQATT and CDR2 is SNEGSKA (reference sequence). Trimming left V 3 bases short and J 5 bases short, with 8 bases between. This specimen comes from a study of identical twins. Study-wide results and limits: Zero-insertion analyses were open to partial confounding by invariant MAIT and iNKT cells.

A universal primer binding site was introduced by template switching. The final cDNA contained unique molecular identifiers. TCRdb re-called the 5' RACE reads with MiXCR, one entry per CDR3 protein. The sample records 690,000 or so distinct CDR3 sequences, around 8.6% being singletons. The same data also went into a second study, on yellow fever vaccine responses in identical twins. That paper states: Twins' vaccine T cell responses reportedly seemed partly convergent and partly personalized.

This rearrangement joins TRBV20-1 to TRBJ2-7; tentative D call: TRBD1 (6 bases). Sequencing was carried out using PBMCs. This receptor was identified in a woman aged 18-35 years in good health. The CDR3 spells CSASHRDEQYF. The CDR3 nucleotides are TGCAGTGCTAGCCACAGGGACGAGCAGTACTTC.